The 15 T cell receptor beta chains in this list originate from one sample, sequenced in a study of blood T cells in healthy people across ages. The authors ran a second PCR of about 7 to 12 cycles using a sample-barcoded 5' primer and a J-beta primer mix. TCRdb recomputed calls from the 5' RACE reads with MiXCR, one row per CDR3 protein. The sample carries about 840,000 distinct CDR3 sequences, about 27% recorded once. The same sample was also used in a study of T cells of mothers and their children.

The material sequenced was blood. Receptors originate from a woman aged 40 to 49 in good health.

V gene TRBV9 combines with J gene TRBJ2-1; 8 bases align to TRBD2. Germline values: CDR1 SGDLS, CDR2 YYNGEE. The length of the CDR3 is 16 residues. J gave up 13 bases and V 3 bases, and 18 bases lay outside the gene matches. CDR3: CASSARTSLGLNGQFF. Written as DNA, the CDR3 is TGTGCCAGCAGCGCCAGGACTAGCTTGGGGTTGAATGGACAGTTCTTC. The full variable domain, with the rest looked up from reference TRBV9 and TRBJ2-1, is DSGVTQTPKHLITATGQRVTLRCSPRSGDLSVYWYQQSLDQGLQFLIQYYNGEERAKGNILERFSAQQFPDLHSELNLSSLELGDSALYFCASSARTSLGLNGQFFGPGTRLTVL.

This clonotype was seen once. The germline gene is not matched at one end of the junction; a read error may be the cause. This chain joins TRBV12-3 or TRBV12-4 and TRBJ2-7; D ambiguous. The DNA matches TRBJ2-5 better at its end, which makes the J call doubtful. The CDR3 runs to 15 residues. In DNA, the CDR3 is TGTGCCACCAGTGTACCAGGAGAGTACCAAGAGACCCAGTACTTC. This sequence encodes CATSVPGEYQETQYF.

The chain joins TRBV7-6 to TRBJ2-5; 8 positions agree with TRBD2. Germline CDR1 is SGHVS and CDR2 is FNYEAQ. The J segment lost 2 bases and the V segment lost 5 bases, leaving 7 bases of the junction unmatched. The CDR3 contains 15 residues. The CDR3 reads CASSPGGIGQETQYF. CDR3 bases: TGTGCCAGCAGCCCGGGAGGGATAGGACAAGAGACCCAGTACTTC.

A few counts support this clonotype. The chain has TRBV7-2 and TRBJ1-1, with TRBD1 matching over 7 bases. The germline CDR1 and CDR2 sequences are SGHTA and FQGNSA. The CDR3 is 18 residues long. With 5 bases clipped from V and 0 bases from J, the junction kept 15 bases outside the gene matches. CDR3 sequence (DNA): TGTGCCAGCAGCGAACACAGGGGAGCGGGGGCCTTGAACACTGAAGCTTTCTTT. Its translation is CASSEHRGAGALNTEAFF.

This clonotype showed up many times. The chain uses TRBV29-1 and TRBJ2-6; D is ambiguous. V was trimmed by 4 bases and J by 2 bases, leaving 6 bases between them. The CDR3 length is 13 residues. Looked up from germline, CDR1 is SQVTM and CDR2 is ANQGSEA. Here the CDR3 DNA reads TGCAGCGTTGTGGCAACTGGGGCCAACGTCCTGACTTTC. Its translation is CSVVATGANVLTF.

About this clonotype itself: This may stem from a read error, because a much larger clone lies one nucleotide away. The V gene is TRBV6-2 or TRBV6-3, the J gene TRBJ2-2, with a possible D match to TRBD2 (6 bases). Germline CDR1 MNHEY, CDR2 SVGEGT. The V gene lost 5 bases and the J gene lost 5 bases, with 12 bases spanning the gap. The CDR3 consists of 14 residues. The CDR3 sequence: CASSRGTGTGELFF. Written as DNA, the CDR3 is TGTGCCAGCAGTCGGGGGACGGGGACCGGGGAGCTGTTTTTT.

This clonotype was seen repeatedly, ten times or more. The rearrangement joins TRBV11-2 to TRBJ2-5; D gene unclear. The CDR3 is made up of 13 amino acids. V lost 3 bases and J lost 8, with 13 bases in between. Germline V lookup: CDR1 SGHAT, CDR2 FQNNGV. The CDR3 nucleotides read TGTGCCAGCAGCTTGGACCGGTTTCAAACCCAGTACTTC. Its protein is CASSLDRFQTQYF.

The chain links TRBV4-1 to TRBJ1-5; tentatively, D is TRBD1 (5 bases). V lost 8 bases and J lost 3, with 17 bases in between. The CDR3 sequence is 15 residues long. The germline V gene encodes CDR1 MGHRA and CDR2 YSYEKL. The chain's CDR3 is CASSRVGGDNQPQHF. CDR3 coding DNA: TGCGCCAGCTCTCGCGTGGGGGGGGACAATCAGCCCCAGCATTTT.

This clonotype came up a few times. The chain recombines TRBV4-3 with TRBJ2-2; 7 bases align to TRBD1. The germline V gene encodes CDR1 LGHNA and CDR2 YSLEER. V dropped 1 base and J dropped 0; count of bases not matched to a gene: 8. This CDR3 contains 18 residues. The CDR3 loop reads CASSQGDRHLANTGELFF. The CDR3 DNA is TGCGCCAGCAGCCAAGGGGACAGACACCTCGCGAACACCGGGGAGCTGTTTTTT.

This clonotype has at least ten counts. The chain is built from TRBV29-1 and TRBJ2-1; TRBD1 agrees at 9 bases. The CDR3 runs 14 residues. The germline V gene has CDR1 SQVTM and CDR2 ANQGSEA. Trimming took 6 bases from V and 4 from J; bases not matched to a gene: 7. The CDR3 reads CSVAGTGLYNEQFF. DNA for the CDR3: TGCAGCGTAGCCGGGACAGGGCTATACAATGAGCAGTTCTTC.

There are a few counts of this clonotype. The chain uses TRBV23-1 and TRBJ2-7; TRBD1 might be the D (5 bases). TRBV23-1 is recorded as an ORF, its role being uncertain. The CDR3 runs to 15 residues. Trimming removed 4 bases from V and 3 bases from J, with 16 bases in between. Here the CDR3 reads CASSPWTPRSYEQYF. CDR3 nucleotides: TGCGCCAGCAGTCCCTGGACACCTCGGAGCTACGAGCAGTACTTC.

This clonotype was observed at least ten times. CDR3 nucleotide sequence: TGTGCCAGCAGCCACTCGTCTCGAACCTACGAGCAGTACTTC. Its protein product is CASSHSSRTYEQYF. This chain links TRBV4-2 with TRBJ2-7; D is unclear. From germline, CDR1 is LGHNA and CDR2 YNFKEQ. The CDR3 spans 14 residues. Trimming shortened V by 3 bases and J by 2 bases, and 11 bases separated the two germline ends.

V and J are TRBV5-1 and TRBJ2-1; either TRBD1 or TRBD2 may fit D (5 bases each). V was trimmed by 0 bases and J by 4 bases, leaving 14 bases between them. Germline V lookup: CDR1 SGHRS, CDR2 YFSETQ. The CDR3 has 16 amino acids. The CDR3 loop reads CASSLGVGTDYNEQFF. The CDR3 nucleotides are TGCGCCAGCAGCTTGGGGGTCGGGACGGATTACAATGAGCAGTTCTTC.

This clonotype was seen ten or more times. The V and J genes are TRBV24-1 and TRBJ2-5; 14 nucleotides agree with TRBD2. Germline V gives CDR1 KGHDR, CDR2 SFDVKD. V dropped 4 bases and J dropped 5; count of bases not matched to a gene: 11. The CDR3 contains 18 residues. Here the CDR3 reads CATSDPTSGGARRETQYF. CDR3 nucleotide sequence: TGTGCCACCAGTGACCCGACTAGCGGGGGGGCTAGGCGCGAGACCCAGTACTTC.

This clonotype was counted between two and nine times. Written as DNA, the CDR3 is TGTGCCAGCACCACCGGGGGCCACTATGGCTACACCTTC. This gives the protein CASTTGGHYGYTF. V is TRBV12-3 or TRBV12-4 and J is TRBJ1-2; D may be TRBD1 (6 bases). CDR3 length: 13 amino acids. Trimming took 7 bases from V and 3 from J, leaving 12 bases between them.